The present entry profiles one TCR beta chain with its context. This entry belongs to a study of blood T cell repertoires in COVID-19. Study-wide context: Sites in the United States, Italy and Spain provided acute and convalescent COVID-19 samples.

From germline, CDR1 is SEHNR and CDR2 FQNEAQ (reference sequence). There are 14 residues in the CDR3. V was clipped by 4 bases and J by 3 bases; unmatched bases: 2. In the source study's methods: Amplification of reference gene primers provided the estimated nucleated cell counts. This table comes from immunoSEQ multiplex PCR, and its TCRdb copy is limited to in-frame clones, with some not included. The DNA gave D and trimming, while V, J and clone size come from that table. The table has about 390,000 clones, about 90% seen once; the top ten hold over 2%. Specimen: peripheral blood. The sequence derives from a woman in her fifties or sixties with COVID-19, enrolled during active disease. The rearrangement joins TRBV7-9 to TRBJ1-1; TRBD1 matches at 10 bases. CDR3 sequence: CASSYGQGDTEAFF. In DNA, the CDR3 is TGTGCCAGCAGCTATGGACAGGGGGACACTGAAGCTTTCTTT.